This entry features one TCR beta chain sequence. TCRdb keeps only in-frame clones here, not all; method: immunoSEQ multiplex PCR. The data show about 10,000 clones, roughly 29% seen once. The V gene's germline CDR1 is SEHNR and CDR2 FQNEAQ (reference sequence). This CDR3 comprises 13 residues. Trimming removed 1 base at V and 8 bases at J, with 11 bases between. Sorting of proliferating CFSE-low CD3+CD4+ and CD3+CD8+ responders took place after the reaction. The data derive from a study of graft-versus-host responses after intestinal transplantation. Study-level background: Every transplant recipient was induced with anti-thymocyte globulin, then maintained on tacrolimus and steroids for approximately three years.

Broader study findings: GvH clonotypes were identified within recipient marrow, with a subset emerging first in ileum or blood.

The receptor's source is a human patient who was an organ donor for intestinal transplantation. This chain joins TRBV7-9 and TRBJ1-2; D may be TRBD1 (6 bases). This material consisted of alloreactive CD4+ T cells from a mixed lymphocyte reaction culture, taken before transplantation. The subset here: CFSE-low proliferating T cells sorted from roughly six-day pre-transplant mixed lymphocyte reaction (GvH or HvG direction). CDR3: CASSLDGGRGYTF. In nucleotides, the CDR3 is TGTGCCAGCAGCTTAGATGGGGGGCGCGGCTACACCTTC.